This paragraph covers one T cell receptor (beta chain) sequence. The protocol was immunoSEQ multiplex PCR, while the TCRdb copy is restricted to in-frame clones and leaves out a portion. The data contain fewer than 300,000 clones, more than 70% of them singletons. This sample is drawn from a study of blood T cell repertoires in COVID-19. The CDR3 is 11 residues long. The J segment lost 6 bases and the V segment lost 9 bases, leaving 3 bases of the junction unmatched. Germline CDR1 and CDR2: MNHEY and SVGAGI. The chain couples TRBV6-5 to TRBJ2-7, with 9 bases aligning to TRBD2. The sequence was collected from a woman aged 18-29 years with acute or convalescent COVID-19. The sequencing sample was made of peripheral blood. The CDR3 sequence: CASGTSSEQYF. The CDR3 coding sequence is TGTGCCAGTGGGACTAGCTCCGAGCAGTACTTC.